This note documents a single TCR beta chain sequence. Its antigen is not known. At one boundary the junction diverges from the germline segment, which might be a read error. A modified ARM-PCR protocol with three rounds of nested PCR amplified TCRbeta. TCRdb reanalysed the multiplex PCR reads using MiXCR and keeps one entry per CDR3 protein. This sample has 65,000 to 85,000 distinct CDR3 sequences, with 76% found just once. These data come from a study of tumor and adjacent non-tumor tissue in lung cancer. Overall study context: Stage I to III disease affected 10 men and roughly 5 women aged roughly 30 to 80. Study findings and constraints: Shorter survival was associated with higher TCR diversity in tumors. Compared with tumor, normal lung showed significantly lower TCR diversity.

This sample's RNA came from whole unsorted tissue. Distant lung tissue was collected more than 3 cm away from the tumor edge. Donors were chemotherapy-naive, newly diagnosed lung cancer surgical patients in China, August–late 2014. The sequence came from a man aged 55 to 70 with non-small cell lung cancer. Sequenced material: distant non-tumor lung tissue.

The CDR3 DNA is TGCAGTGCTAGAGACATTGGACTAGCGACAACCTACGAGCAGGACTTC. This codes for CSARDIGLATTYEQDF. The chain employs TRBV20-1 and TRBJ2-7; 9 positions match TRBD2. Per germline, CDR1 DFQATT and CDR2 SNEGSKA (reference sequence). The CDR3 runs 16 residues.